This T cell receptor (beta chain) is drawn from a study of shared clonotypes between healthy human individuals. Turning to the study itself: Donors, aged 18 to 49, were a couple of women and three men. General study points: Against clonotypes common to all four donors, non-shared ones had lower generation probabilities.

Assay used: immunoSEQ multiplex PCR; TCRdb lists only in-frame clones, some missing. Seen here are some 1,100,000 clones, around 78% observed once, and the top ten hold more than 0.5%. Regarding this clone: Its antigen is not identified.

This CDR3 has 14 amino acids. Germline V gene sequence: CDR1 LGHNA, CDR2 YSLEER. Trimming took 1 base from V and 9 from J; bases not matched to a gene: 5. The material sequenced was memory CD4+ T cells from PBMCs. Documented subset: CD45RA-negative fraction. This TCR was recovered from a young man in good health. Some clones in this sample may be carry-over from other donors' samples. The chain links TRBV4-3 to TRBJ2-1; TRBD2 matches at 8 bases. CDR3: CASSQGVSGGEQFF. DNA of the CDR3: TGCGCCAGCAGCCAAGGAGTAAGCGGGGGTGAGCAGTTCTTC.